Listed here are 30 T cell receptor beta chains from one sample, sequenced in a study of early T cells in non-severe SARS-CoV-2 infection. MiXCR, applied by TCRdb to the 5' RACE reads, yields one record per CDR3 protein. Among 55,000 to 65,000 distinct CDR3 sequences listed, about 9.8% were seen once. Sequenced: whole blood. The receptor source for this set is an adult who was a healthcare worker with PCR-confirmed SARS-CoV-2 infection or an uninfected control (not recorded which).

This clonotype appeared many times. J is TRBJ2-1 and V is TRBV28, with 11 positions matching TRBD2. V dropped 4 bases and J dropped 4; count of bases not matched to a gene: 3. This CDR3 region has 15 residues. Germline CDR1 reads MDHEN; CDR2 reads SYDVKM. The CDR3 region is CASSYPSGRYNEQFF. The CDR3 DNA is TGTGCCAGCAGTTACCCTAGCGGGAGGTACAATGAGCAGTTCTTC.

The sample holds many counts of this clonotype. The genes are TRBV28 and TRBJ2-2; the match to TRBD2 covers 14 bases. Germline values: CDR1 MDHEN, CDR2 SYDVKM. The CDR3 contains 20 residues. Trimming at V came to 4 bases and at J to 7 bases, leaving 17 bases not matched to a gene. CDR3 sequence (DNA): TGTGCCAGCAGTTCCAACCGGGACAGGGGACTAGCGGGAGTTGGCGGGGAGCTGTTTTTT. It encodes CASSSNRDRGLAGVGGELFF.

This clonotype was detected only once. The gene calls are TRBV27 and TRBJ2-7, with 8 positions matching TRBD1. CDR3 length equals 14 residues. Germline assignment: CDR1 MNHEY and CDR2 SMNVEV (reference sequence). V shed 5 bases, J shed 0 bases, and the junction held 3 bases outside the gene matches. CDR3 bases: TGTGCCAGCAGTCACAGGGGGGACTCCTACGAGCAGTACTTC. Translating gives CASSHRGDSYEQYF.

This clonotype was seen at least ten times. The chain has TRBV28 and TRBJ2-7; 12 bases align to TRBD2. The germline V gene has CDR1 MDHEN and CDR2 SYDVKM. The CDR3 covers 18 residues. Trimming cost V 5 bases and J 0 bases; bases outside gene matches: 11. CDR3 amino acids: CASSPGALTSGSSYEQYF. In DNA, the CDR3 is TGTGCCAGCAGTCCAGGAGCTTTGACTAGCGGGAGCTCCTACGAGCAGTACTTC.

This clonotype has a count of ten or more. This chain connects TRBV5-6 to TRBJ2-4; D is uncertain. CDR1 and CDR2 from the germline V gene are SGHDT and YYEEEE. V lost 1 base to trimming and J lost 0 bases, with 5 bases between them. CDR3 length: 14 amino acids. In DNA form, the CDR3 reads TGTGCCAGCAGCTTGAACTTAGCCAAAAACATTCAGTACTTC. It codes for CASSLNLAKNIQYF.

This clonotype was seen at least ten times. The chain recombines TRBV12-3 or TRBV12-4 with TRBJ1-5; D is undetermined. The CDR3 has 12 residues. V lost 5 bases to trimming and J lost 4 bases, with 6 bases between them. CDR3: CASSSVNQPQHF. DNA for the CDR3: TGTGCCAGCAGTAGTGTAAATCAGCCCCAGCATTTT.

This clonotype came up a few times. This sequence joins TRBV7-8 and TRBJ2-3; D not resolved. This CDR3 has 12 residues. Germline CDR1 is SGHVS and CDR2 is FQNEAQ. Trimming left V 5 bases short and J 7 bases short, with 10 bases between. In nucleotides, the CDR3 is TGTGCCAGCAGCCTAACGGTGAATACGCAGTATTTT. The encoded protein is CASSLTVNTQYF. Complete variable domain (other parts from reference TRBV7-8 and TRBJ2-3): GAGVSQSPRYKVAKRGQDVALRCDPISGHVSLFWYQQALGQGPEFLTYFQNEAQLDKSGLPSDRFFAERPEGSVSTLKIQRTQQEDSAVYLCASSLTVNTQYFGPGTRLTVL.

In this sample, this clonotype turned up a few times. The chain joins TRBV29-1 to TRBJ1-1; no firm D call. CDR3 length equals 12 residues. Germline V gene sequence: CDR1 SQVTM, CDR2 ANQGSEA. The V end was cut by 6 bases, the J end by 0 bases, with 8 bases between. CDR3 DNA: TGCAGCGTAAGCTCCATGAACACTGAAGCTTTCTTT. It specifies CSVSSMNTEAFF.

The chain employs TRBV3-1 and TRBJ2-3, with TRBD2 matching 9 bases. This CDR3 has 16 residues. Germline V CDR1 and CDR2: LGHDT, YNNKEL (reference sequence). V trimming: 1 base; J trimming: 1 base; junction bases outside the gene matches: 3. The DNA for the CDR3 is TGTGCCAGCAGCCAAGCGACTAGCGGCCGCACAGATACGCAGTATTTT. Protein sequence: CASSQATSGRTDTQYF.

The rearrangement uses TRBV4-1 and TRBJ1-1, with D unclear. V was trimmed by 1 base and J by 2 bases, leaving 11 bases between them. The CDR3 has 15 amino acids. Germline assignment: CDR1 MGHRA and CDR2 YSYEKL. This CDR3 is CASSQATGSNTEAFF. The DNA of the CDR3 is TGCGCCAGCAGCCAAGCCACCGGGAGTAACACTGAAGCTTTCTTT.

This clonotype was seen ten or more times. The genes are TRBV5-1 and TRBJ1-6, with 12 bases aligning to TRBD1. CDR3 length: 15 amino acids. Germline loops: CDR1 SGHRS, CDR2 YFSETQ. V shed 3 bases and J 10 bases; nucleotides not matched to a gene: 5. Here the CDR3 reads CASSWDRGQGSPLHF. For the CDR3, the DNA is TGCGCCAGCAGCTGGGACAGGGGGCAAGGGTCACCCCTCCACTTT.

This clonotype showed up many times. The chain couples TRBV24-1 to TRBJ2-4; possibly TRBD1 for D (5 bases). Germline V gene sequence: CDR1 KGHDR, CDR2 SFDVKD. The CDR3 length is 15 residues. V dropped 4 bases and J dropped 1 base, with 10 bases sitting between them. The CDR3 sequence is CATSEGRFAKNIQYF. CDR3 sequence (DNA): TGTGCCACCAGTGAGGGGCGGTTCGCCAAAAACATTCAGTACTTC.

The chain combines TRBV12-3 or TRBV12-4 with TRBJ1-2, with a weak D call TRBD1 (5 bases). Trimming took 6 bases from V and 8 from J, leaving 16 bases between them. The CDR3 contains 13 residues. CDR3 nucleotide sequence: TGTGCCAGCAGCCGCAGGGAGGTTGGCGGCTACACCTTC. Its protein is CASSRREVGGYTF.

This clonotype was detected ten times or more. This chain connects TRBV5-1 to TRBJ1-2; D gene ambiguous. From germline, CDR1 is SGHRS and CDR2 YFSETQ. This CDR3 has 16 residues. V lost 4 bases, J lost 4 bases, and 20 bases lay in between. CDR3 sequence reads: CASSPRTAVIAYGYTF. In nucleotides, the CDR3 is TGCGCCAGCAGCCCGAGGACCGCTGTCATCGCCTATGGCTACACCTTC.

This clonotype has a count of ten or more. The chain uses TRBV28 and TRBJ2-7, with D unresolved. In germline, CDR1 is MDHEN, CDR2 SYDVKM. The length of the CDR3 is 14 residues. V lost 3 bases and J 4 bases, leaving 13 bases between the germline ends. CDR3: CASSFMAQEYEQYF. DNA of the CDR3: TGTGCCAGCAGTTTCATGGCCCAAGAGTACGAGCAGTACTTC.

In its sample, this clonotype was seen many times. The chain links TRBV7-8 to TRBJ1-5; a weak D match, TRBD1 (5 bases). The CDR3 runs to 16 residues. Trimming shortened V by 6 bases and J by 0 bases, and 15 bases separated the two germline ends. Germline-derived CDR1 and CDR2 are SGHVS and FQNEAQ. The CDR3 is CASSYGAPDSNQPQHF. The DNA of the CDR3 is TGTGCCAGCAGTTATGGGGCCCCTGATAGCAATCAGCCCCAGCATTTT.

This clonotype has at least ten counts. This chain connects TRBV6-6 to TRBJ2-1; D gene ambiguous. V was pared by 1 base and J by 7 bases, with 11 bases between. The germline V gene encodes CDR1 MNHNY and CDR2 SVGAGI (reference sequence). The CDR3 covers 14 residues. In nucleotides, the CDR3 is TGTGCCAGCAGTTACTTGGAAAGGGTTAATGAGCAGTTCTTC. The encoded protein is CASSYLERVNEQFF.

This clonotype was detected a few times. This rearrangement joins TRBV6-1 to TRBJ2-5; TRBD2 matches 13 bases. Trimming at V came to 7 bases and at J to 5 bases, leaving 10 bases not matched to a gene. From germline, CDR1 is MNHNS and CDR2 SASEGT. The CDR3 spans 16 residues. Here the CDR3 reads CASTGTSGVRAETQYF. CDR3 in DNA: TGTGCCAGCACCGGGACTAGCGGGGTCCGGGCGGAGACCCAGTACTTC.

This clonotype was seen repeatedly, ten times or more. J is TRBJ1-4 and V is TRBV27; the D gene is possibly TRBD1 (6 bases). Germline lookup yields CDR1 MNHEY and CDR2 SMNVEV (reference sequence). The germline V and J ends were trimmed by 4 bases and 8 bases, with 20 bases remaining between them. The CDR3 extends over 16 amino acids. This CDR3 is CASSSRRGRGTEKLFF. The CDR3 DNA sequence: TGTGCCAGCAGTTCTCGTCGGGGGCGGGGGACCGAAAAACTGTTTTTT.

CDR3 amino acids: CASSEALSGGSEQYF. The CDR3 DNA reads as TGTGCCAGCAGTGAAGCCCTATCGGGAGGTAGCGAGCAGTACTTC. The chain carries TRBV25-1 and TRBJ2-7, with TRBD2 identical over 7 bases. The germline V gene has CDR1 MGHDK and CDR2 SYGVNS. J was trimmed by 6 bases and V by 2 bases; bases with no gene match: 10. This CDR3 has 15 amino acids.

V usage is TRBV6-5 and J usage is TRBJ2-1, with a tentative D call TRBD2 (5 bases). The V and J ends lost 6 bases and 9 bases respectively, with 12 bases between them. CDR1 is MNHEY, CDR2 SVGAGI, per germline. The CDR3 consists of 12 residues. CDR3 sequence: CASRTTTGEQFF. CDR3 DNA sequence: TGTGCCAGCAGGACTACCACGGGTGAGCAGTTCTTC.

The rearrangement uses TRBV3-1 and TRBJ2-1, with D tentatively TRBD2 (6 bases). The CDR3 runs to 14 residues. Germline CDR1 is LGHDT and CDR2 is YNNKEL (reference sequence). V was cut by 4 bases and J by 7 bases, with 14 bases left in between. CDR3 protein: CASSPGVFRNEQFF. DNA for the CDR3: TGTGCCAGCAGCCCGGGAGTTTTCCGGAATGAGCAGTTCTTC.

This clonotype was seen a handful of times. The chain couples TRBV21-1 to TRBJ2-7; TRBD1 is taken as the D call from the table, unchecked against the DNA. TRBV21-1 is described as a pseudogene. The CDR3 is 15 residues long. The CDR3 DNA follows: TGTGCCAGCAGCAAATGTAAGACAGGGGGCTACGAGCAGTACTTC. It yields the protein CASSKCKTGGYEQYF.

This clonotype came up many times. The chain has TRBV12-3 or TRBV12-4 and TRBJ1-3; the D gene is possibly TRBD1 (6 bases). The CDR3 is 16 amino acids. The V end lost 6 bases, the J end lost 0 bases, and 15 bases lay between the germline ends. The CDR3 coding sequence is TGTGCCAGCAGCAAACACAGGGCTTTCTCTGGAAACACCATATATTTT. It translates to CASSKHRAFSGNTIYF.

This clonotype was counted between two and nine times. The rearrangement joins TRBV4-1 to TRBJ2-5; TRBD2 aligns across 7 bases. CDR1 MGHRA and CDR2 YSYEKL come from the germline V gene. The CDR3 has 17 residues. Trimming removed 1 base from V and 4 bases from J; junction bases left unmatched: 12. Written as DNA, the CDR3 is TGCGCCAGCAGCCAAGTATTAGGCGGGAGAGGTTCAGAGACCCAGTACTTC. Translation gives CASSQVLGGRGSETQYF.

This clonotype was seen more than once but under ten times. This chain links TRBV27 with TRBJ2-5, with 12 bases that match TRBD2. CDR1 is MNHEY, CDR2 SMNVEV, per germline (reference sequence). This CDR3 has 14 amino acids. Trimming at V came to 6 bases and at J to 5 bases, leaving 4 bases not matched to a gene. Here the CDR3 reads CASSPLAGGETQYF. In DNA, the CDR3 is TGTGCCAGCAGCCCGCTAGCGGGAGGGGAGACCCAGTACTTC.

There are many counts of this clonotype. The rearrangement uses TRBV12-3 or TRBV12-4 and TRBJ2-3; D is perhaps TRBD1 (5 bases). This CDR3 has 14 residues. The V and J ends lost 2 bases and 3 bases respectively, with 9 bases between them. The CDR3 spells CASSLIRVTDTQYF. In DNA form, the CDR3 reads TGTGCCAGCAGTTTAATCAGGGTGACAGATACGCAGTATTTT.

This clonotype was seen a handful of times. The chain has TRBV29-1 and TRBJ2-3; 10 bases map to TRBD1. Germline-derived CDR1 and CDR2 are SQVTM and ANQGSEA. This CDR3 is 12 amino acids long. J was trimmed by 5 bases and V by 6 bases; bases with no gene match: 2. CDR3 loop: CSVGTGVDTQYF. CDR3 bases: TGCAGCGTGGGGACAGGGGTAGATACGCAGTATTTT.

This clonotype was counted between two and nine times. The chain uses TRBV29-1 and TRBJ1-2, with a tentative D call TRBD1 (5 bases). The CDR3 has 18 amino acids. Germline loops: CDR1 SQVTM, CDR2 ANQGSEA. Trimming took off 0 bases at V and 1 base at J, with 21 bases between the two ends. The CDR3 sequence: CSVEDLVAGHEDNYGYTF. In DNA, the CDR3 is TGCAGCGTTGAAGACCTCGTGGCAGGACACGAAGATAACTATGGCTACACCTTC. Drawing the rest from reference TRBV29-1 and TRBJ1-2, the complete variable domain is SAVISQKPSRDICQRGTSLTIQCQVDSQVTMMFWYRQQPGQSLTLIATANQGSEATYESGFVIDKFPISRPNLTFSTLTVSNMSPEDSSIYLCSVEDLVAGHEDNYGYTFGSGTRLTVV.

This clonotype was counted ten times or more. The gene calls are TRBV5-4 and TRBJ2-5; 8 bases line up with TRBD1. Trimming at V came to 3 bases and at J to 3 bases, leaving 13 bases not matched to a gene. Germline CDR1 and CDR2: SGHNT and YYREEE (reference sequence). This CDR3 comprises 17 residues. In DNA, the CDR3 is TGTGCCAGCAGCTCACCAGGGGGCAGGGTCGGAAAAGAGACCCAGTACTTC. This translates into CASSSPGGRVGKETQYF.